This TCR beta chain was retrieved from a study of CD8 T cells in ankylosing spondylitis. Generation of TCR beta libraries employed quantitative 5'-RACE incorporating molecular barcodes. TCRdb analysed the 5' RACE reads with MiXCR anew, one entry per CDR3 protein. Among around 210,000 distinct CDR3 sequences listed, approximately 8.4% were seen once. This clonotype was counted ten times or more. Germline V gives CDR1 DFQATT, CDR2 SNEGSKA (reference sequence). The CDR3 length is 17 residues. J was trimmed by 2 bases and V by 4 bases; bases with no gene match: 12. Sequenced: blood, either unsorted or a sorted T cell fraction (not recorded which). The clonotype comes from a female donor with ankylosing spondylitis or in good health (not recorded which). This sequence joins TRBV20-1 and TRBJ2-4, with 9 bases matching TRBD2. This CDR3 is CSAIGPGLAGSKNIQYF. The CDR3 coding sequence is TGCAGTGCTATCGGCCCCGGTCTAGCGGGATCCAAAAACATTCAGTACTTC.